This TCR beta chain was sequenced in a study of T-cell reconstitution after alpha-beta-depleted transplantation in children. This CDR3 comprises 16 residues. Germline V gives CDR1 LGHNA, CDR2 YNFKEQ. Between the trimmed V and J ends, which lost 4 bases and 2 bases, there was a span of 15 bases. This clonotype has more than one count but fewer than ten. Using unique molecular identifiers, the investigators prepared the TCRbeta library. TCRdb recomputed calls from the PCR reads with MiXCR, one row per CDR3 protein. The data show some 490,000 distinct CDR3 sequences, with around 13% seen just once and around 5.6% held by the top ten.

The sequences come from PBMCs from the stem cell graft donor, collected from the stem cell graft. The chain employs TRBV4-2 and TRBJ2-4; possibly TRBD1 for D (5 bases). This TCR was sampled from a human donor who donated a stem cell graft to a child with combined immunodeficiency. CDR3 amino acids: CASSPQDTETKNIQYF. DNA for the CDR3: TGTGCCAGCAGCCCCCAGGACACAGAGACCAAAAACATTCAGTACTTC.